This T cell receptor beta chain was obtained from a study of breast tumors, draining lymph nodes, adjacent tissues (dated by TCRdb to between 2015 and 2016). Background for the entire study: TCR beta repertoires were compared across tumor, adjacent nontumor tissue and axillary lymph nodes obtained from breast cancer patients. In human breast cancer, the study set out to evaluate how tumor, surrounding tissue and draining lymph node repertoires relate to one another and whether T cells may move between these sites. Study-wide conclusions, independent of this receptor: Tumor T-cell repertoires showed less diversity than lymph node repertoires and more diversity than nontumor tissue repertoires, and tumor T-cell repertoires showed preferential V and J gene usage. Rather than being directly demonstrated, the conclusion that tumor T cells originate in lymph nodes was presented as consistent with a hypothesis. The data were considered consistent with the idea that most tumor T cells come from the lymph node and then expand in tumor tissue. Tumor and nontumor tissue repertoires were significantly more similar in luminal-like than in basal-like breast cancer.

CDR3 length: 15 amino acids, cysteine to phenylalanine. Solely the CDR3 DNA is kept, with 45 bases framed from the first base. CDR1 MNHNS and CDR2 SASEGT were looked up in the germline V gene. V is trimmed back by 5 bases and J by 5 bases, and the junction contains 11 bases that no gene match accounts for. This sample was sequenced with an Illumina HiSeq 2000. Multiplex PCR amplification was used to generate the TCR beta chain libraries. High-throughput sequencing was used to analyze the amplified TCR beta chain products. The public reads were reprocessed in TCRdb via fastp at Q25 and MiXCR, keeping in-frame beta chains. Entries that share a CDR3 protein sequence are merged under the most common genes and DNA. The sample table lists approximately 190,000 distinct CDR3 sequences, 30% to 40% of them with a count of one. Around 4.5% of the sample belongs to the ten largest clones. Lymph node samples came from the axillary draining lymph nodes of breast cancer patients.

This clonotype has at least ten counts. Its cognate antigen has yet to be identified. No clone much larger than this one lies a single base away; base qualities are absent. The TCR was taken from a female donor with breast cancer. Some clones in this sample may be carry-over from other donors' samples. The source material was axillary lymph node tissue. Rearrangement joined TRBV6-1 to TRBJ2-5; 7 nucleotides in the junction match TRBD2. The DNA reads TGTGCCAGCAGTCACCTTTGGGGCGGGAGTGAGACCCAGTACTTC. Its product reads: CASSHLWGGSETQYF.